Listed below are T cell receptor beta chains from one sample, sequenced in a study of control samples from healthy donors and cancer patients. TCRdb's table, derived via immunoSEQ multiplex PCR, lists solely in-frame clones and lacks some. The sample lists approximately 170,000 clones; around 90% were seen once. Sequenced material: blood. All receptors come from a woman between 45 and 65 years old in good health. Each CDR3 is given with its conserved first and last residue. Each record gives: V gene, D gene, J gene, clone size, CDR3 length, CDR3 DNA, CDR3 protein. The D gene is left open where the match is weak. Expanded clones are given a class, and other clones once, few, many or no size at all.

v_call: TRBV7-2
d_call: TRBD1
j_call: TRBJ2-7
clone_size: -
cdr3_length: 15
cdr3_nt: TGTGCCAGCAGCTTACTGGGACAGGGCTCCTACGAGCAGTACTTC
cdr3_aa: CASSLLGQGSYEQYF

v_call: TRBV10-3
d_call: TRBD1
j_call: TRBJ2-1
clone_size: -
cdr3_length: 14
cdr3_nt: TGTGCCACCTGGGACAGGGCTGGGTACAATGAGCAGTTCTTC
cdr3_aa: CATWDRAGYNEQFF

v_call: TRBV5-1
d_call: -
j_call: TRBJ1-6
clone_size: once
cdr3_length: 14
cdr3_nt: TGCGCCAGCAGCGCGTGGGACATTAGCTCACCCCTCCACTTT
cdr3_aa: CASSAWDISSPLHF

v_call: TRBV30
d_call: -
j_call: TRBJ1-6
clone_size: -
cdr3_length: 19
cdr3_nt: TGTGCCTGGAGCGTCGACCTTAGTGAATGGGGCTCCTATAATTCACCCCTCCACTTT
cdr3_aa: CAWSVDLSEWGSYNSPLHF

v_call: TRBV19
d_call: -
j_call: TRBJ1-5
clone_size: -
cdr3_length: 15
cdr3_nt: TGTGCCAGTAGAATCGGGACTGATAGCAATCAGCCCCAGCATTTT
cdr3_aa: CASRIGTDSNQPQHF

v_call: TRBV3-1/TRBV3-2
d_call: -
j_call: TRBJ1-1
clone_size: -
cdr3_length: 20
cdr3_nt: TGTGCCAGCAGCCAAGAGCCTGCAGGCCTGGGGTTTTACAGGGATGGTGGAGCTTTCTTT
cdr3_aa: CASSQEPAGLGFYRDGGAFF

v_call: TRBV7-8
d_call: TRBD2
j_call: TRBJ2-5
clone_size: -
cdr3_length: 14
cdr3_nt: TGTGCCAGCAGCTTTAGCGGGGGGGTAGAGACCCAGTACTTC
cdr3_aa: CASSFSGGVETQYF

v_call: TRBV4-1
d_call: TRBD2
j_call: TRBJ2-3
clone_size: -
cdr3_length: 16
cdr3_nt: TGCGCCAGCAGCCTGGGGTGGGCGGGGGACACAGATACGCAGTATTTT
cdr3_aa: CASSLGWAGDTDTQYF

v_call: TRBV5-1
d_call: -
j_call: TRBJ2-1
clone_size: -
cdr3_length: 15
cdr3_nt: TGCGCCAGCAGCCCGGCTGACGGCCTCATCGGTAAGCAGTTCTTC
cdr3_aa: CASSPADGLIGKQFF

v_call: TRBV28
d_call: TRBD1
j_call: TRBJ1-5
clone_size: once
cdr3_length: 14
cdr3_nt: TGTGCCAGCAGGGAACAGGGGGCTGCTCAGCCCCAGCATTTT
cdr3_aa: CASREQGAAQPQHF

v_call: TRBV24-1
d_call: -
j_call: TRBJ2-2
clone_size: -
cdr3_length: 16
cdr3_nt: TGTGCCACCAGTGATTTGGCCACCACGGGAACCGGGGAGCTGCTTTTT
cdr3_aa: CATSDLATTGTGELLF

v_call: TRBV3-1/TRBV3-2
d_call: -
j_call: TRBJ1-5
clone_size: -
cdr3_length: 14
cdr3_nt: TGTGCCAGCAGCCGGGACAATACCAATCAGCCCCAGCATTTT
cdr3_aa: CASSRDNTNQPQHF

v_call: TRBV7-2
d_call: TRBD1
j_call: TRBJ1-2
clone_size: -
cdr3_length: 15
cdr3_nt: TGTGCCAGCGGACCCCACGCCGGGACAGGGCTTGGCTACACCTTC
cdr3_aa: CASGPHAGTGLGYTF